The clone carrying this T cell receptor (beta chain) was seen more than once but under ten times. Amplification used 60 Vbeta primers and 13 Jbeta primers. Libraries were prepared by immunoSEQ multiplex PCR; TCRdb keeps only in-frame clonotypes and omits some of them. Of about 150,000 clones in the sample, roughly 85% were seen once. The source of the sample is a study of cytomegalovirus exposure and HLA in healthy donors. Germline CDR1 and CDR2: WSHSY and SAAADI. The J segment lost 14 bases and the V segment lost 5 bases, leaving 12 bases of the junction unmatched. The CDR3 sequence is 13 residues long.

This chain links TRBV10-2 with TRBJ2-1; 7 positions agree with TRBD1. Sequencing used PBMCs. This TCR came from a boy younger than 10 in good health and CMV-seronegative. The CDR3 is CASSNRDREREFF. The CDR3 DNA sequence: TGCGCCAGCAGTAACCGAGACAGGGAAAGGGAGTTCTTC.